One sample yielded the 2 T cell receptor beta chains listed below, sequenced in a study of cytomegalovirus exposure and HLA in healthy donors. This PCR relied on a set of 60 Vbeta primers and 13 Jbeta primers. Assay: immunoSEQ multiplex PCR; the TCRdb copy retains only in-frame clones and omits some. The top ten hold 9.5% to 10% of the sample, which has 150,000 to 200,000 clones, more than 65% seen once. Sequenced material: PBMCs. Receptor source: a young man in good health and CMV-seropositive.

This clone came up once. The chain carries TRBV4-2 and TRBJ2-7; D unclear. This CDR3 is 14 amino acids long. Between the trimmed V and J ends, which lost 0 bases and 0 bases, there was a span of 6 bases. The germline V gene encodes CDR1 LGHNA and CDR2 YNFKEQ. The CDR3 spells CASSQETSSYEQYF. DNA for the CDR3: TGTGCCAGCAGCCAAGAAACAAGCTCCTACGAGCAGTACTTC.

This clone has only a few counts. This rearrangement joins TRBV5-5 to TRBJ2-7; TRBD2 might be the D (5 bases). The CDR3 loop spans 14 amino acids. Trimming stripped 3 bases from V and 5 bases from J, with 15 bases between. Germline CDR1 is SGHKS and CDR2 is YYEKEE (reference sequence). DNA of the CDR3: TGTGCCAGCAGCTCGGACTCTTCGATCCACGAGCAGTACTTC. Protein: CASSSDSSIHEQYF.